A single sample gave rise to the 9 T cell receptor beta chains below, sequenced in a study of blood T cell repertoires in COVID-19 (dated by TCRdb to the early 2020s). The library came from the immunoSEQ multiplex PCR assay. TCRdb holds this immuneACCESS table with in-frame rearrangements only. Some clones are missing; in checked studies, unresolved V genes explain under half, and the rest has no known cause. The sample data list 270,000 or so clones, and roughly 89% of these were observed just once. The top ten hold about 4.6% of the sample. The material sequenced was peripheral blood. Receptors were obtained from a man aged 40-55 years with acute or convalescent COVID-19.

This chain connects TRBV7-8 to TRBJ2-1; D remains unclear. Germline values: CDR1 SGHVS, CDR2 FQNEAQ. The germline V and J ends were trimmed by 5 bases and 7 bases, with 15 bases remaining between them. This CDR3 spans 14 amino acids. The CDR3 bases are TGTGCCAGCAGCCCTGACTCGGTCGTAAATGAGCAGTTCTTC. This codes for CASSPDSVVNEQFF.

The V call is TRBV7-6, the J call TRBJ1-4, with no clear D. Germline lookup yields CDR1 SGHVS and CDR2 FNYEAQ. CDR3 length: 13 residues. V was cut by 1 base and J by 15 bases, with 15 bases left in between. CDR3 DNA: TGTGCCAGCAGCTTAGGGATCAGTTCTGAGGTGTTTTTT. This sequence encodes CASSLGISSEVFF.

The J gene is TRBJ1-6, the V gene TRBV30; 7 positions agree with TRBD1. This CDR3 has 13 amino acids. Germline assignment: CDR1 GTSNPN and CDR2 SVGIG (reference sequence). Trimming cost V 5 bases and J 9 bases; bases outside gene matches: 7. CDR3 sequence reads: CAWRLDRASPLHF. Here the CDR3 DNA reads TGTGCCTGGCGCCTCGACAGGGCTTCACCCCTCCACTTT.

The chain joins TRBV5-1 to TRBJ1-6; D is uncertain. CDR3 size: 14 residues. Germline-derived CDR1 and CDR2 are SGHRS and YFSETQ. V was clipped by 3 bases and J by 7 bases, with 11 bases between them. The CDR3 DNA follows: TGCGCCAGCAGCTCCGACGGGAGGAATTCACCCCTCCACTTT. This gives the protein CASSSDGRNSPLHF. The full variable domain, in which reference TRBV5-1 and TRBJ1-6 provide the parts outside the CDR3, is KAGVTQTPRYLIKTRGQQVTLSCSPISGHRSVSWYQQTPGQGLQFLFEYFSETQRNKGNFPGRFSGRQFSNSRSEMNVSTLELGDSALYLCASSSDGRNSPLHFGNGTRLTVT.

The chain links TRBV7-6 to TRBJ1-5; 7 nucleotides line up with TRBD1. CDR1 and CDR2 from the germline V gene are SGHVS and FNYEAQ. With 3 bases clipped from V and 5 bases from J, the junction kept 7 bases outside the gene matches. The CDR3 extends over 15 amino acids. CDR3 sequence: CASSLTGRKDQPQHF. The CDR3 bases are TGTGCCAGCAGCTTGACAGGGCGAAAGGATCAGCCCCAGCATTTT. The variable domain in full, with the rest retrieved from reference TRBV7-6 and TRBJ1-5, is GAGVSQSPRYKVTKRGQDVALRCDPISGHVSLYWYRQALGQGPEFLTYFNYEAQQDKSGLPNDRFSAERPEGSISTLTIQRTEQRDSAMYRCASSLTGRKDQPQHFGDGTRLSIL.

CDR3 residues: CASSDKRGINEQYF. The CDR3 bases are TGTGCCAGCAGTGATAAGCGGGGGATCAACGAGCAGTACTTC. The chain uses TRBV2 and TRBJ2-7, with 8 bases aligning to TRBD2. The ends lost 3 bases at V and 5 bases at J; junction bases unmatched: 6. In germline, CDR1 is SNHLY, CDR2 FYNNEI. This CDR3 contains 14 residues. Drawing the rest from reference TRBV2 and TRBJ2-7, the complete variable domain is EPEVTQTPSHQVTQMGQEVILRCVPISNHLYFYWYRQILGQKVEFLVSFYNNEISEKSEIFDDQFSVERPDGSNFTLKIRSTKLEDSAMYFCASSDKRGINEQYFGPGTRLTVT.

The chain carries TRBV19 and TRBJ1-1; D is perhaps TRBD1 (6 bases). The CDR3 has 15 amino acids. Trimming stripped 3 bases from V and 5 bases from J, with 16 bases between. CDR1 LNHDA and CDR2 SQIVND come from the germline V gene (reference sequence). The CDR3 is CASSIPGGLWTEAFF. CDR3 DNA: TGTGCCAGTAGTATCCCCGGGGGGCTATGGACTGAAGCTTTCTTT.

The genes are TRBV7-8 and TRBJ2-3; perhaps TRBD1 as D (5 bases). Trimming pared 0 bases from V and 4 bases from J, leaving 5 bases between. Germline-derived CDR1 and CDR2 are SGHVS and FQNEAQ. The CDR3 loop spans 13 amino acids. CDR3 protein: CASSLARADTQYF. CDR3 DNA sequence: TGTGCCAGCAGCTTAGCCAGGGCAGATACGCAGTATTTT.

A remark on this clone: At the DNA level, this CDR3 is encoded by other sequences in the same sample as well. The genes are TRBV24-1 and TRBJ1-2; D is unresolved. V was shortened by 4 bases and J by 0 bases, with 5 bases between the two germline ends. This CDR3 is 13 amino acids long. CDR1 KGHDR and CDR2 SFDVKD come from the germline V gene. CDR3 sequence reads: CATSEGANYGYTF. The DNA for the CDR3 is TGTGCCACCAGTGAGGGAGCTAACTATGGCTACACCTTC.